The rows below give T cell receptor beta chains drawn from one sample of a study of blood T cell repertoires in COVID-19. Measured with immunoSEQ multiplex PCR; TCRdb has only the in-frame clones, and not every one. The sample holds tens of thousands of clones; 87% are singletons and the top ten take about 15%. Specimen: peripheral blood. These receptors all come from a male donor with acute or convalescent COVID-19. CDR3s include the opening cysteine and the closing phenylalanine or tryptophan. Each record gives: CDR3 protein, CDR3 DNA, D gene, V gene, clone size, J gene, CDR3 length. A D gene is named only where the DNA matches it firmly. Rows may omit the clone size; those that give it use once, few, many or a size class.

CASTHGSGKLFF	TGTGCCAGCACCCATGGCAGTGGAAAACTGTTTTTT	.	TRBV12-3/TRBV12-4	.	TRBJ1-4	12
CSASLMDRGNEQFF	TGCAGTGCTAGTTTAATGGACAGGGGGAATGAGCAGTTCTTC	TRBD1	TRBV20-1	.	TRBJ2-1	14
CASSLDGSSQPQHF	TGCGCCAGCAGCTTGGACGGGTCGAGTCAGCCCCAGCATTTT	.	TRBV5-1	.	TRBJ1-5	14
CATSDATGGANEQFF	TGTGCCACCAGTGATGCAACAGGGGGGGCCAATGAGCAGTTCTTC	.	TRBV24-1	.	TRBJ2-1	15
CASSSRQGKSNSPLHF	TGTGCCAGCAGCTCGCGACAGGGAAAGTCCAATTCACCCCTCCACTTT	.	TRBV21-1	.	TRBJ1-6	16
CASSQVGQVGMYEQYF	TGTGCCAGCAGCCAAGTAGGCCAGGTCGGAATGTACGAGCAGTACTTC	.	TRBV4-2	.	TRBJ2-7	16
CAIRQNRGGTTDTQYF	TGTGCCATCAGACAAAACCGGGGGGGCACCACAGATACGCAGTATTTT	TRBD2	TRBV10-3	.	TRBJ2-3	16
CASSITGGSSYEQYF	TGTGCCAGTAGTATAACGGGGGGCAGCTCCTACGAGCAGTACTTC	.	TRBV19	.	TRBJ2-7	15
CASSLGDRGGPGNTIYF	TGTGCCAGCAGCTTGGGGGACAGGGGAGGGCCTGGAAACACCATATATTTT	TRBD1	TRBV5-4	.	TRBJ1-3	17
CSVEGAGGTEAFF	TGCAGCGTTGAGGGGGCAGGGGGCACTGAAGCTTTCTTT	TRBD1	TRBV29-1	.	TRBJ1-1	13
CASSLGGYEQYF	TGCGCCAGCAGCTTGGGCGGATACGAGCAGTACTTC	.	TRBV5-1	.	TRBJ2-7	12
CAISESTADTQYF	TGTGCCATCAGTGAGTCCACTGCAGATACGCAGTATTTT	.	TRBV10-3	.	TRBJ2-3	13
CASSSGTGLEYF	TGTGCCAGCAGCTCGGGGACAGGGCTGGAGTACTTC	TRBD1	TRBV5-6	.	TRBJ2-7	12
CASNTQGNTEAFF	TGTGCCAGTAACACACAGGGGAACACTGAAGCTTTCTTT	.	TRBV19	.	TRBJ1-1	13
CASSQAGTGNSPLHF	TGTGCCAGCAGCCAGGCCGGGACAGGGAATTCACCCCTCCACTTT	TRBD1	TRBV3-1/TRBV3-2	.	TRBJ1-6	15
CASSSDGQNTEAFF	TGCGCCAGCAGTTCAGACGGACAGAACACTGAAGCTTTCTTT	.	TRBV5-1	.	TRBJ1-1	14
CASSADRGTYEQYF	TGTGCCAGCAGCGCCGACAGGGGGACCTACGAGCAGTACTTC	TRBD1	TRBV3-1/TRBV3-2	.	TRBJ2-7	14
CAISEGDRGSGGYTF	TGTGCCATCAGTGAGGGGGACAGGGGCTCGGGTGGCTACACCTTC	TRBD1	TRBV10-3	once	TRBJ1-2	15
CASSLSQTYNEQFF	TGTGCCAGCAGCTTATCGCAGACCTACAATGAGCAGTTCTTC	.	TRBV7-3	.	TRBJ2-1	14
CSVPTGVETQYF	TGCAGCGTTCCGACAGGGGTAGAGACCCAGTACTTC	TRBD1	TRBV29-1	.	TRBJ2-5	12
CASSVDPYSPLHF	TGTGCCAGCAGCGTAGATCCCTATTCCCCCCTCCACTTT	.	TRBV9	once	TRBJ1-6	13
CATSREQSNYEQYF	TGTGCCACCAGCAGAGAACAGAGCAACTACGAGCAGTACTTC	.	TRBV15	.	TRBJ2-7	14
CASSHHSGGAEETQYF	TGTGCCAGCAGCCATCATAGCGGGGGGGCCGAGGAGACCCAGTACTTC	TRBD2	TRBV3-1/TRBV3-2	.	TRBJ2-5	16
CASSIITLDRPKSNQPQHF	TGTGCCAGTAGTATTATAACTCTGGACAGGCCAAAGAGCAATCAGCCCCAGCATTTT	TRBD1	TRBV19	.	TRBJ1-5	19
CASNDRTNYGYTF	TGTGCCAGCAATGACAGGACTAACTATGGCTACACCTTC	.	TRBV12-3/TRBV12-4	few	TRBJ1-2	13
CASSVGGPYNEQFF	TGTGCCAGCAGCGTGGGGGGGCCCTACAATGAGCAGTTCTTC	.	TRBV9	.	TRBJ2-1	14
CAIPSPISSTGELFF	TGTGCCATCCCGAGCCCCATATCTAGTACCGGGGAGCTGTTTTTT	.	TRBV10-3	once	TRBJ2-2	15